This TCR beta chain is from a study of CD8 T cells in Susac syndrome. Background on the study: Patients with Susac syndrome, at blood draw, were therapy-naive, on corticosteroids, or on intravenous immunoglobulin alone.

It was with random hexamers that about 0.45 to 1 ug RNA was reverse transcribed. Amplification of the TCR beta CDR3 was carried out by immunoSEQ multiplex PCR, which spanned a total of 54 Vbeta and 13 Jbeta segments. TCRdb recomputed calls from the immunoSEQ multiplex PCR reads with MiXCR, one row per CDR3 protein. The data hold about 94,000 distinct CDR3 sequences, with just under 95% observed a single time. CD8+ and CD4+ T cells circulating in blood were sequenced for TCR beta. This CDR3 contains 14 residues. Germline loops: CDR1 MDHEN, CDR2 SYDVKM. The ends were cut back, 3 bases at V and 3 bases at J, with 12 bases in the middle. Note on this clonotype: Its target is not known.

Study results and limitations: It was acknowledged in the study that the number of individuals who were included in its TCR sequencing and HLA analysis was relatively small.

The sequence was collected from a human donor with Susac syndrome. Specimen: CD4+ T cells from PBMCs. The chain couples TRBV28 to TRBJ2-7; D possibly uses TRBD1 or TRBD2 (6 bases each). In DNA form, the CDR3 reads TGTGCCAGCAGTTTCGACGGGGGCGGCTACGAGCAGTACTTC. It codes for CASSFDGGGYEQYF.